This entry lists 6 T cell receptor beta chains sequenced from one sample in a study of blood T cell repertoires in COVID-19. The repertoire was sequenced with immunoSEQ multiplex PCR; TCRdb's copy has only in-frame clones and lacks some. The sample carries about 50,000 clones, less than 85% recorded once. Sequenced sample: peripheral blood. The source is a human donor in a cohort sampled during active COVID-19.

The chain is built from TRBV28 and TRBJ2-7; TRBD1 aligns across 11 bases. V dropped 6 bases and J dropped 3; count of bases not matched to a gene: 10. The CDR3 contains 16 residues. Germline V lookup: CDR1 MDHEN, CDR2 SYDVKM. The CDR3 DNA reads TGTGCCAGCAGGGACAGGGGGCAACTTCGAGACTACGAGCAGTACTTC. It codes for CASRDRGQLRDYEQYF.

The rearrangement uses TRBV5-4 and TRBJ1-6, with TRBD1 identical over 7 bases. V shed 0 bases and J 9 bases; nucleotides not matched to a gene: 0. The CDR3 has 13 residues. In germline, CDR1 is SGHNT, CDR2 YYREEE (reference sequence). DNA for the CDR3: TGTGCCAGCAGCTTGGACAGGGGTTCACCCCTCCACTTT. Its translation is CASSLDRGSPLHF.

This chain connects TRBV28 to TRBJ1-2; no firm D call. The CDR3 has 12 residues. The germline V gene has CDR1 MDHEN and CDR2 SYDVKM. The V end lost 6 bases, the J end lost 5 bases, and 10 bases lay between the germline ends. In nucleotides, the CDR3 is TGTGCCAGCAGCCCCAGCGAATATGGCTACACCTTC. This codes for CASSPSEYGYTF.

The V call is TRBV9, the J call TRBJ2-1; D is unclear. Per germline, CDR1 SGDLS and CDR2 YYNGEE. CDR3 length: 13 amino acids. V dropped 0 bases and J dropped 8 bases, with 9 bases sitting between them. The CDR3 sequence is CASSVGHQDEQFF. The CDR3 coding sequence is TGTGCCAGCAGCGTAGGACACCAGGATGAGCAGTTCTTC.

The chain carries TRBV6-5 and TRBJ1-1; D is perhaps TRBD1 (5 bases). Germline CDR1 reads MNHEY; CDR2 reads SVGAGI. This CDR3 contains 15 residues. V gave up 2 bases and J gave up 0 bases, with 10 bases separating them. The CDR3 coding sequence is TGTGCCAGCAGTTACACCGGGACTGTGAACACTGAAGCTTTCTTT. Its protein is CASSYTGTVNTEAFF.

The V and J genes are TRBV5-1 and TRBJ1-6; 9 bases line up with TRBD1. Germline-derived CDR1 and CDR2 are SGHRS and YFSETQ. This CDR3 has 16 residues. The V and J ends lost 4 bases and 7 bases, in that order; junction bases with no gene match: 9. The CDR3 protein is CASSVTRTGDNSPLHF. For the CDR3, the DNA is TGCGCCAGCAGCGTAACTCGGACAGGGGACAATTCACCCCTCCACTTT.